This is a list of T cell receptor beta chains from one sample in a study of cytomegalovirus exposure and HLA in healthy donors. Method: immunoSEQ multiplex PCR; TCRdb's copy keeps in-frame clones and lacks some. The profile covers roughly 110,000 clones, with around 75% appearing a single time and 0.85% to 0.9% taken by the ten largest. The sequencing sample was made of PBMCs. The receptors come from a woman in her 30s in good health and CMV-seronegative. CDR3s include the opening cysteine and the closing phenylalanine or tryptophan. D genes are given only for firm matches. Rows may omit the clone size; those that give it use once, few, many or a size class.

j_gene	len	abundance	v_gene	d_gene	CDR3nt	CDR3aa
TRBJ2-3	13	.	TRBV27	TRBD2	TGTGCCAGCAGTGAGCGGGACACAGATACGCAGTATTTT	CASSERDTDTQYF
TRBJ2-1	15	few	TRBV5-1	TRBD2	TGCGCCAGCAGCCCCGGGACTAGCGGGACTTTTGAGCAGTTCTTC	CASSPGTSGTFEQFF
TRBJ1-5	15	.	TRBV30	.	TGTGCCTGGAGTCCATTCGGGACACCGGGTCAGCCCCAGCATTTT	CAWSPFGTPGQPQHF
TRBJ1-4	15	.	TRBV9	TRBD1	TGTGCCAGCTCCGAACAGGGGGCCCCTAATGAAAAACTGTTTTTT	CASSEQGAPNEKLFF
TRBJ1-2	14	few	TRBV7-9	TRBD1	TGTGCCAGCAGCTACGCCGGGACAGACTATGGCTACACCTTC	CASSYAGTDYGYTF
TRBJ1-1	15	.	TRBV5-6	TRBD1	TGTGCCAGCAGCTTGGACAGGGGGCTGAACACTGAAGCTTTCTTT	CASSLDRGLNTEAFF
TRBJ2-2	15	once	TRBV5-1	.	TGCGCCAGCAGCTTGGGGGACAAGAACACCGGGGAGCTGTTTTTT	CASSLGDKNTGELFF
TRBJ1-3	13	.	TRBV6-5	.	TGTGCCAGCAGTTACGTCAGGGGAAACACCATATATTTT	CASSYVRGNTIYF
TRBJ1-6	12	.	TRBV9	.	TGTGCCAGCAGCGTAGGGGCTTCACCCCTCCACTTT	CASSVGASPLHF
TRBJ1-2	17	few	TRBV28	.	TGTGCCAGCAGTCAAAAATTGGTCTCCAGGGTCCTTTGGGGCTACACCTTC	CASSQKLVSRVLWGYTF
TRBJ1-1	14	.	TRBV5-5	TRBD1	TGTGCCAGCAGCCCCGGACAGGCAAACACTGAAGCTTTCTTT	CASSPGQANTEAFF